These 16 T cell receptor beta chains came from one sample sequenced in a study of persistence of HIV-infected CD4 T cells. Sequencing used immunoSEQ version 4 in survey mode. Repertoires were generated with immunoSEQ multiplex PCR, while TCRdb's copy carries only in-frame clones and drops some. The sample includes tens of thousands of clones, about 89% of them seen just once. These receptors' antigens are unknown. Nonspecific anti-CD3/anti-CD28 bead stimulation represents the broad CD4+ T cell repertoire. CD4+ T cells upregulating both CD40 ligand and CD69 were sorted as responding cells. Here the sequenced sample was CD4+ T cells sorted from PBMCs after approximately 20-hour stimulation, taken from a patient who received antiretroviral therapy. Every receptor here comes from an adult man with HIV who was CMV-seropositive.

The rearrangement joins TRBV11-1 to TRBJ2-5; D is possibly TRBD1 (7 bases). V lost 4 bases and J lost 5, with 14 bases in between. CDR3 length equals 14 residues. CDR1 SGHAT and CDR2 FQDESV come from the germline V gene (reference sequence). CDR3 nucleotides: TGTGCCAGCAGCTCCGGCAGGGGGAGGGAGACCCAGTACTTC. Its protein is CASSSGRGRETQYF.

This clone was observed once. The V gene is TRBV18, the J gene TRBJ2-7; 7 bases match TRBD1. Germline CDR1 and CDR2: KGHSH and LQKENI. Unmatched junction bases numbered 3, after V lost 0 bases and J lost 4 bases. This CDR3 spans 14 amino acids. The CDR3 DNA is TGTGCCAGCTCACCACCGGGACAGCCATACGAGCAGTACTTC. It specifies CASSPPGQPYEQYF.

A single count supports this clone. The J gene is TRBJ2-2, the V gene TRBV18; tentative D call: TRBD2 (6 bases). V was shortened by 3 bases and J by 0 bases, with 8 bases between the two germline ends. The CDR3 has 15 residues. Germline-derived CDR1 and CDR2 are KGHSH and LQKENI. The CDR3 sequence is CASSPVAANTGELFF. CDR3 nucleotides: TGTGCCAGCTCACCTGTAGCGGCGAACACCGGGGAGCTGTTTTTT.

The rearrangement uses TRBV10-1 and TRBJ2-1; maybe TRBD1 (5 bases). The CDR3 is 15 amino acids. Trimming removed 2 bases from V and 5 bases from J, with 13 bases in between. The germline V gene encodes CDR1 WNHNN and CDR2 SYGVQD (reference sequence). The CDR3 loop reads CASSENARANNEQFF. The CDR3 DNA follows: TGCGCCAGCAGTGAGAATGCCAGGGCGAACAATGAGCAGTTCTTC.

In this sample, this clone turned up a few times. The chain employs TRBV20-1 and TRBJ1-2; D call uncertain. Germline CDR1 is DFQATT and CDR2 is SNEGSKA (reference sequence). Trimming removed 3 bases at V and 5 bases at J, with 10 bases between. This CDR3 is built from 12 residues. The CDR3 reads CSASPDPYGYTF. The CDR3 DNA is TGCAGTGCTAGTCCCGACCCGTATGGCTACACCTTC.

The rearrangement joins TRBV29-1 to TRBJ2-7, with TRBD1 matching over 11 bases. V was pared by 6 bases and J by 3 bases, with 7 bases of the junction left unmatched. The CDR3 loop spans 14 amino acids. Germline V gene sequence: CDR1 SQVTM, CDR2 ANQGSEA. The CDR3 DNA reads TGCAGCGTCCAAGGGGGACAGGGGGTCTACGAGCAGTACTTC. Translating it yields CSVQGGQGVYEQYF.

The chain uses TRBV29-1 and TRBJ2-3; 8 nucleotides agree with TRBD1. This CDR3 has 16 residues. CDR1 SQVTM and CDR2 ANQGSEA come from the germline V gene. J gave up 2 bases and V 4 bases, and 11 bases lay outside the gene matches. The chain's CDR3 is CSVVGLRTGYTDTQYF. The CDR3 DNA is TGCAGCGTTGTTGGGTTAAGGACAGGGTACACAGATACGCAGTATTTT.

In DNA, the CDR3 is TGTGCCACCCGACTGAGCACAGATACGCAGTATTTT. Translated, it gives CATRLSTDTQYF. J is TRBJ2-3 and V is TRBV19; D gene ambiguous. Trimming took off 10 bases at V and 0 bases at J, with 8 bases between the two ends. The CDR3 contains 12 residues. Germline V gene sequence: CDR1 LNHDA, CDR2 SQIVND (reference sequence).

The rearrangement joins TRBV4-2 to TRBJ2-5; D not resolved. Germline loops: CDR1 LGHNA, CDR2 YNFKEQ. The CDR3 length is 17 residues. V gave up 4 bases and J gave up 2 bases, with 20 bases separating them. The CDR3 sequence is CASSPSLDVGNQETQYF. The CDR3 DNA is TGTGCCAGCAGCCCCAGCCTGGACGTGGGGAATCAAGAGACCCAGTACTTC.

This CDR3 reads CASSLAGFPPSGNTIYF. The CDR3 DNA reads TGCGCCAGCAGCTTGGCCGGGTTCCCCCCCTCTGGAAACACCATATATTTT. This chain links TRBV5-1 with TRBJ1-3, with no clear D. V shed 0 bases and J shed 0 bases, with 13 bases lying between them. Germline CDR1 SGHRS, CDR2 YFSETQ. This CDR3 comprises 17 residues. Full variable domain (outside the CDR3, taken from reference TRBV5-1 and TRBJ1-3): KAGVTQTPRYLIKTRGQQVTLSCSPISGHRSVSWYQQTPGQGLQFLFEYFSETQRNKGNFPGRFSGRQFSNSRSEMNVSTLELGDSALYLCASSLAGFPPSGNTIYFGEGSWLTVV.

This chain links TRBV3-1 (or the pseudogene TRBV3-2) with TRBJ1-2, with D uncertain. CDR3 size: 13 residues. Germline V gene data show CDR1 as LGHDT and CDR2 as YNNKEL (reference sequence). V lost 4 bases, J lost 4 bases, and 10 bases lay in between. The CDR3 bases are TGTGCCAGCAGCCTATGGACGGTCTATGGCTACACCTTC. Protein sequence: CASSLWTVYGYTF.

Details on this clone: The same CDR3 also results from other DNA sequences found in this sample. The CDR3 bases are TGTGCCAGTAGGGGGCGGAGCACAGATACGCAGTATTTT. It encodes CASRGRSTDTQYF. The chain recombines TRBV19 with TRBJ2-3, with D perhaps TRBD1 (5 bases). This CDR3 contains 13 residues. The ends were cut back, 6 bases at V and 0 bases at J, with 7 bases in the middle. Germline V gives CDR1 LNHDA, CDR2 SQIVND (reference sequence).

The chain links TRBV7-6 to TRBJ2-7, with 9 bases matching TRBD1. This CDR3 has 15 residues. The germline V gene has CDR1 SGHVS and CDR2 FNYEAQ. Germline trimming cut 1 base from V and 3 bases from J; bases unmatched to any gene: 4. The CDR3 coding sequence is TGTGCCAGCAGCTTAGGGGGACAGGGAGGCTACGAGCAGTACTTC. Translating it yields CASSLGGQGGYEQYF.

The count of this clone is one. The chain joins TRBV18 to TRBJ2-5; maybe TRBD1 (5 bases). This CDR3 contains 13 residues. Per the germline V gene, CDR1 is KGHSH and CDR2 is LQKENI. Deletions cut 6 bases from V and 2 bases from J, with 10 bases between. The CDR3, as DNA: TGTGCCAGCTCCCCTGGACAACAAGAGACCCAGTACTTC. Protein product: CASSPGQQETQYF.

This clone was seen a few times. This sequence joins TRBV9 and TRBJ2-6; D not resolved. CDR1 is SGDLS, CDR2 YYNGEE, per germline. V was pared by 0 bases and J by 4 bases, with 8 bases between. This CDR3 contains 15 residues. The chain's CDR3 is CASSVGRSGANVLTF. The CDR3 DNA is TGTGCCAGCAGCGTAGGAAGGTCCGGGGCCAACGTCCTGACTTTC.

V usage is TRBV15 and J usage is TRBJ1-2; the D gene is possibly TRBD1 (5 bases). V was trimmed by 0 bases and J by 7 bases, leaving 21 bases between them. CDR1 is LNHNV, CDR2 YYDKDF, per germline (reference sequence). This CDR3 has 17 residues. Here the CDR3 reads CATSRELSGLAGTGYTF. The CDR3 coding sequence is TGTGCCACCAGCAGAGAACTTTCGGGACTCGCGGGAACTGGCTACACCTTC.